What follows are 3 T cell receptor beta chains derived from one specimen sequenced in a study of blood T cell repertoires in COVID-19. Method: immunoSEQ multiplex PCR; TCRdb's copy keeps in-frame clones and lacks some. The table records fewer than 250,000 clones, about 87% of them present only once. The sample taken for sequencing was PBMCs or T cells enriched from blood (not recorded which). These receptors all come from a woman younger than 45 with acute COVID-19.

J is TRBJ2-5 and V is TRBV18, with a tentative D call TRBD1 (6 bases). Germline loops: CDR1 KGHSH, CDR2 LQKENI. The length of the CDR3 is 14 residues. Trimming pared 2 bases from V and 5 bases from J, leaving 12 bases between. The CDR3 nucleotides are TGTGCCAGCTCACCATCAGGGGACCGTGAGACCCAGTACTTC. Translation: CASSPSGDRETQYF.

V gene TRBV11-2 combines with J gene TRBJ2-3; 11 bases agree with TRBD2. Germline assignment: CDR1 SGHAT and CDR2 FQNNGV. This CDR3 is built from 17 residues. V lost 2 bases, J lost 3 bases, and 7 bases stayed unmatched. This chain's CDR3 is CASSLRVAGGLTDTQYF. CDR3 bases: TGTGCCAGCAGCTTAAGGGTAGCGGGGGGGTTAACAGATACGCAGTATTTT.

The chain has TRBV7-8 and TRBJ2-3; D gene unclear. From germline, CDR1 is SGHVS and CDR2 FQNEAQ. The CDR3 length is 18 residues. V was pared by 1 base and J by 1 base, with 18 bases between. This chain's CDR3 is CASSLDGLDITGTDTQYF. The CDR3 region has the DNA TGTGCCAGCAGCTTAGATGGCCTCGATATAACCGGCACAGATACGCAGTATTTT.